This passage covers 8 T cell receptor beta chains from one sample sequenced in a study of beta chain features in type 1 diabetes. Findings and caveats of the study: Type 1 diabetes patients had TCRB CDR3s that were shorter (moderately but significantly so) in all four CD4+ subsets.

All of the isolated RNA was reverse transcribed, so expressed TCRB transcripts were sequenced. Method: immunoSEQ multiplex PCR; TCRdb's copy keeps in-frame clones and lacks some. The sample includes around 690,000 clones, 12% of them seen just once. What these receptors recognize is not known. Sequences were obtained from naive CD4+ T cells from blood. These receptors originate from a young man with type 1 diabetes.

This clone was seen only a few times. The chain is built from TRBV28 and TRBJ2-7, with D perhaps TRBD2 (5 bases). Trimming took off 2 bases at V and 0 bases at J, with 11 bases between the two ends. There are 15 residues in the CDR3. In germline, CDR1 is MDHEN, CDR2 SYDVKM. This chain's CDR3 is CASSLLSRDSYEQYF. As DNA, the CDR3 is TGTGCCAGCAGTTTACTGAGTCGGGACTCCTACGAGCAGTACTTC.

This chain joins TRBV4-3 and TRBJ1-3; 8 positions agree with TRBD1. The CDR3 loop spans 14 amino acids. CDR1 is LGHNA, CDR2 YSLEER, per germline. The ends lost 3 bases at V and 6 bases at J; junction bases unmatched: 4. CDR3 nucleotide sequence: TGCGCCAGCAGCCAGGACAGGGTTGAAAACACCATATATTTT. Amino acids: CASSQDRVENTIYF.

The chain is built from TRBV10-3 and TRBJ2-7; 8 bases are shared with TRBD1. V lost 4 bases to trimming and J lost 5 bases; unmatched junction nucleotides: 13. CDR1 ENHRY and CDR2 SYGVKD come from the germline V gene. The length of the CDR3 is 16 residues. The CDR3 sequence: CAISGVPGQVEDEQYF. The CDR3 coding sequence is TGTGCCATCAGTGGGGTTCCGGGACAGGTGGAGGACGAGCAGTACTTC.

The chain employs TRBV2 and TRBJ1-6; 9 bases match TRBD1. V was clipped by 2 bases and J by 9 bases; unmatched bases: 5. Germline values: CDR1 SNHLY, CDR2 FYNNEI. The CDR3 spans 15 residues. CDR3 sequence reads: CASSELGQGTSPLHF. CDR3 nucleotides: TGTGCCAGCAGTGAATTGGGACAGGGTACTTCACCCCTCCACTTT. Using reference TRBV2 and TRBJ1-6 for the parts outside the CDR3, the full variable domain is EPEVTQTPSHQVTQMGQEVILRCVPISNHLYFYWYRQILGQKVEFLVSFYNNEISEKSEIFDDQFSVERPDGSNFTLKIRSTKLEDSAMYFCASSELGQGTSPLHFGNGTRLTVT.

As to this clone: This sample also contains other DNA sequences that code for the same CDR3. V and J are TRBV19 and TRBJ2-5, with D unclear. V lost 3 bases and J 4 bases, leaving 3 bases between the germline ends. From germline, CDR1 is LNHDA and CDR2 SQIVND (reference sequence). The CDR3 sequence is 11 residues long. CDR3 nucleotides: TGTGCCAGTAGTATGGGAGAGACCCAGTACTTC. It encodes CASSMGETQYF.

This clone came up a few times. The same CDR3 is also encoded by other DNA sequences in this sample. The chain has TRBV5-1 and TRBJ2-2; no clear D. Germline lookup yields CDR1 SGHRS and CDR2 YFSETQ. Between the trimmed V and J ends, which lost 0 bases and 5 bases, there was a span of 5 bases. This CDR3 contains 13 residues. The CDR3 bases are TGCGCCAGCAGCTTGGTTGGTACCGGGGAGCTGTTTTTT. Amino acids: CASSLVGTGELFF.

This clone was seen only a few times. The chain is built from TRBV5-1 and TRBJ2-7; 9 bases align to TRBD1. This CDR3 comprises 12 residues. The germline V gene has CDR1 SGHRS and CDR2 YFSETQ. V shed 3 bases and J 9 bases; nucleotides not matched to a gene: 4. The CDR3 reads CASSSGQGPQYF. DNA of the CDR3: TGCGCCAGCAGCTCGGGACAGGGCCCGCAGTACTTC.

The chain's CDR3 is CASSLGDEQYF. The CDR3 region has the DNA TGTGCCAGCAGTTTGGGGGACGAGCAGTACTTC. The chain uses TRBV28 and TRBJ2-7; either TRBD1 or TRBD2 may supply D (5 bases each). The germline gives CDR1 MDHEN, CDR2 SYDVKM. V was cut by 3 bases and J by 5 bases, with 5 bases left in between. The CDR3 sequence is 11 residues long.